The 24 T cell receptor beta chains presented below share a single source sample, sequenced in a study of T-cell reconstitution after alpha-beta-depleted transplantation in children. As it was prepared, the TCRbeta library received unique molecular identifiers. TCRdb fed the PCR reads into MiXCR, producing one record per CDR3 protein. Of hundreds of thousands of distinct CDR3 sequences listed, around a sixth were seen once; the top ten hold approximately 1.1%. The sample here was PBMCs from the stem cell graft donor, taken from the stem cell graft. The source is a human donor who donated a stem cell graft to a child with acute myeloid leukemia.

This chain joins TRBV7-9 and TRBJ1-3; a weak D match, TRBD1 (5 bases). Germline V gives CDR1 SEHNR, CDR2 FQNEAQ (reference sequence). This CDR3 has 14 residues. With 6 bases removed from V and 0 bases from J, the gap between germline ends came to 9 bases. CDR3 region: CASRWDRSGNTIYF. In nucleotides, the CDR3 is TGTGCCAGCAGGTGGGACCGCTCTGGAAACACCATATATTTT.

The CDR3: CSASSRSGTGIHEQFF. DNA of the CDR3: TGCAGTGCTAGTTCCCGTTCCGGGACAGGGATTCATGAGCAGTTCTTC. This rearrangement joins TRBV20-1 to TRBJ2-1; 9 bases fit TRBD1. CDR1 and CDR2 (germline): DFQATT, SNEGSKA (reference sequence). After removal of 3 bases from V and 8 bases from J, the junction contained 14 bases not matched to a gene. This CDR3 comprises 16 residues.

This clonotype came up a few times. V usage is TRBV7-2 and J usage is TRBJ2-3; 11 bases match TRBD1. The CDR3 totals 16 residues. Germline assignment: CDR1 SGHTA and CDR2 FQGNSA. The trim removed 5 bases at V and 7 bases at J, leaving 11 bases unmatched. CDR3 bases: TGTGCCAGCAGCAGAACCTCCGGGACAGGGGGTTATACGCAGTATTTT. Protein: CASSRTSGTGGYTQYF.

This clonotype has ten or more counts. V usage is TRBV7-2 and J usage is TRBJ2-7, with D unclear. The CDR3 is 15 amino acids. Germline V CDR1 and CDR2: SGHTA, FQGNSA. The V and J ends lost 5 bases and 0 bases respectively, with 14 bases between them. The CDR3 sequence is CASSPGFMSSYEQYF. CDR3 DNA sequence: TGTGCCAGCAGCCCCGGCTTCATGAGCTCCTACGAGCAGTACTTC.

This clonotype was recorded many times. This chain uses TRBV20-1 with TRBJ2-1; D may correspond to TRBD1 or TRBD2 (5 bases each). The CDR3 has 14 amino acids. Germline loops: CDR1 DFQATT, CDR2 SNEGSKA (reference sequence). V was clipped by 5 bases and J by 0 bases, with 11 bases between them. The CDR3 nucleotides read TGCAGTGCTGGGGGACCGAACTCCTACAATGAGCAGTTCTTC. Residues: CSAGGPNSYNEQFF.

This clonotype showed up many times. J is TRBJ2-7 and V is TRBV15; D call uncertain. The CDR3 sequence is 13 residues long. CDR1 is LNHNV, CDR2 YYDKDF, per germline (reference sequence). Trimming pared 0 bases from V and 1 base from J, leaving 4 bases between. CDR3 sequence reads: CATSRDKSYEQYF. CDR3 nucleotides: TGTGCCACCAGCAGAGATAAGTCCTACGAGCAGTACTTC.

This chain joins TRBV12-3 or TRBV12-4 and TRBJ2-1, with 11 bases matching TRBD2. V dropped 7 bases and J dropped 10; count of bases not matched to a gene: 9. The CDR3 extends over 14 amino acids. The CDR3 loop is CASNTGTSGREQFF. For the CDR3, the DNA is TGTGCCAGCAACACCGGGACTAGCGGTAGGGAGCAGTTCTTC.

V is TRBV5-5 and J is TRBJ2-3; TRBD1 agrees at 11 bases. This CDR3 is built from 16 residues. CDR1 and CDR2 from the germline V gene are SGHKS and YYEKEE (reference sequence). The J segment lost 4 bases and the V segment lost 0 bases, leaving 4 bases of the junction unmatched. CDR3: CASSLAWDRGADTQYF. CDR3 nucleotides: TGTGCCAGCAGCTTGGCATGGGACAGGGGGGCAGATACGCAGTATTTT.

The sample holds one count of this clonotype. The chain carries TRBV12-5 and TRBJ1-5; 8 bases align to TRBD1. The CDR3 is 15 amino acids. Trimming took 4 bases from V and 2 from J; bases not matched to a gene: 4. The germline V gene has CDR1 LGHNT and CDR2 FRNRAP. The CDR3 spells CASGSGQGGNQPQHF. CDR3 nucleotides: TGTGCTAGTGGTTCAGGACAGGGTGGCAATCAGCCCCAGCATTTT. Based on the CDR3 plus reference TRBV12-5 and TRBJ1-5, the full variable domain is DARVTQTPRHKVTEMGQEVTMRCQPILGHNTVFWYRQTMMQGLELLAYFRNRAPLDDSGMPKDRFSAEMPDATLATLKIQPSEPRDSAVYFCASGSGQGGNQPQHFGDGTRLSIL.

This clonotype has a count of ten or more. This chain uses TRBV29-1 with TRBJ2-3; D is possibly TRBD1 (5 bases). This CDR3 has 12 residues. V dropped 7 bases and J dropped 0 bases, with 8 bases sitting between them. Germline assignment: CDR1 SQVTM and CDR2 ANQGSEA. CDR3 residues: CSDQGSTDTQYF. The CDR3 region has the DNA TGCAGCGACCAGGGAAGCACAGATACGCAGTATTTT.

This chain joins TRBV20-1 and TRBJ2-3; the match to TRBD2 covers 10 bases. The CDR3 spans 14 residues. From germline, CDR1 is DFQATT and CDR2 SNEGSKA (reference sequence). With 7 bases clipped from V and 4 bases from J, the junction kept 8 bases outside the gene matches. The DNA for the CDR3 is TGCAGTGTCGTCAGCGGGGGGGCAGCAGATACGCAGTATTTT. It codes for CSVVSGGAADTQYF.

This clonotype was seen more than once but under ten times. This sequence joins TRBV2 and TRBJ1-2, with D unresolved. V lost 7 bases and J lost 4, with 13 bases in between. The CDR3 has 13 amino acids. Per the germline V gene, CDR1 is SNHLY and CDR2 is FYNNEI. The chain's CDR3 is CASTPQRVYGYTF. The CDR3 DNA sequence: TGTGCCAGCACCCCCCAGAGGGTCTATGGCTACACCTTC.

This clonotype has more than one count but fewer than ten. V and J are TRBV9 and TRBJ2-7; D uncertain. V was clipped by 6 bases and J by 0 bases, with 13 bases between them. The length of the CDR3 is 14 residues. Germline V gives CDR1 SGDLS, CDR2 YYNGEE. For the CDR3, the DNA is TGTGCCAGCAACACGGACGGAGACTCCTACGAGCAGTACTTC. Encoded protein: CASNTDGDSYEQYF. Full variable domain (rest looked up from reference TRBV9 and TRBJ2-7): DSGVTQTPKHLITATGQRVTLRCSPRSGDLSVYWYQQSLDQGLQFLIQYYNGEERAKGNILERFSAQQFPDLHSELNLSSLELGDSALYFCASNTDGDSYEQYFGPGTRLTVT.

The V gene is TRBV12-3 or TRBV12-4, the J gene TRBJ2-7, with 7 nucleotides matching TRBD1. V lost 3 bases and J lost 3; bases outside the gene matches: 5. CDR3 length equals 14 residues. The CDR3 region is CASSFTGDLYEQYF. CDR3 DNA sequence: TGTGCCAGCAGTTTTACAGGGGACCTCTACGAGCAGTACTTC.

The rearrangement joins TRBV20-1 to TRBJ1-2, with D unresolved. The V end lost 1 base, the J end lost 7 bases, and 13 bases lay between the germline ends. This CDR3 spans 13 amino acids. Per germline, CDR1 DFQATT and CDR2 SNEGSKA (reference sequence). The CDR3 is CSARVPIFAGYTF. The CDR3 DNA reads TGCAGTGCTAGAGTACCGATTTTCGCTGGCTACACCTTC.

The genes are TRBV19 and TRBJ2-1; 8 nucleotides agree with TRBD2. Germline V CDR1 and CDR2: LNHDA, SQIVND (reference sequence). The V segment lost 3 bases and the J segment 8 bases; nucleotides outside the gene matches: 9. The CDR3 is made up of 15 amino acids. As DNA, the CDR3 is TGTGCCAGTAGTATGGGGAGCGGGGGCTTACATGAGCAGTTCTTC. It translates to CASSMGSGGLHEQFF.

The chain uses TRBV6-5 and TRBJ1-1; no firm D call. V shed 0 bases and J shed 5 bases, with 10 bases lying between them. CDR1 is MNHEY, CDR2 SVGAGI, per germline. The CDR3 length is 14 residues. The CDR3 DNA sequence: TGTGCCAGCAGTTACTCGGACCTAAATACTGAAGCTTTCTTT. This gives the protein CASSYSDLNTEAFF.

The chain recombines TRBV7-2 with TRBJ1-6; D remains ambiguous. Germline V gives CDR1 SGHTA, CDR2 FQGNSA. The CDR3 covers 12 residues. Trimming pared 5 bases from V and 7 bases from J, leaving 6 bases between. The CDR3 bases are TGTGCCAGCAGCGACGGGAATTCACCCCTCCACTTT. It codes for CASSDGNSPLHF.

In regard to this clonotype: This sequence may be a read error, since a much larger clone differs from it by one base. This rearrangement joins TRBV20-1 to TRBJ2-5, with 7 bases aligning to TRBD2. Germline values: CDR1 DFQATT, CDR2 SNEGSKA (reference sequence). CDR3 size: 14 residues. CDR3 in amino acids: CSAKASGQQETQSF. In DNA form, the CDR3 reads TGCAGTGCTAAGGCTAGCGGACAACAAGAGACCCAGTCCTTC.

The table lists this clonotype with many counts. This chain uses TRBV20-1 with TRBJ2-5, with 10 nucleotides matching TRBD2. Germline-derived CDR1 and CDR2 are DFQATT and SNEGSKA (reference sequence). Losses at the gene ends were 0 bases for V and 11 bases for J; bases not matched to a gene: 12. This CDR3 contains 15 residues. CDR3 in amino acids: CSARERLAGAQGQYF. The CDR3, as DNA: TGCAGTGCTAGAGAACGCCTAGCGGGGGCCCAGGGACAGTACTTC.

This clonotype was counted only a few times. This chain joins TRBV12-3 or TRBV12-4 and TRBJ2-5; TRBD1 might be the D (6 bases). V lost 5 bases and J 2 bases, leaving 21 bases between the germline ends. CDR3 size: 17 residues. The CDR3 loop is CASSPRGLTGLQETQYF. The CDR3 DNA is TGTGCCAGCAGTCCAAGGGGTCTGACAGGATTACAAGAGACCCAGTACTTC.

The rearrangement uses TRBV3-1 and TRBJ2-7, with D perhaps assigned TRBD1 or TRBD2 (5 bases each). This CDR3 has 14 residues. CDR1 and CDR2 (germline): LGHDT, YNNKEL (reference sequence). Deletions cut 2 bases from V and 9 bases from J, with 17 bases between. CDR3 region: CASSQPLTEGWQYF. In DNA form, the CDR3 reads TGTGCCAGCAGCCAACCCTTGACAGAGGGATGGCAGTACTTC.

Many counts were recorded for this clonotype. V usage is TRBV5-5 and J usage is TRBJ1-2; tentatively, D is TRBD1 (6 bases). The CDR3 extends over 11 amino acids. CDR1 and CDR2 (germline): SGHKS, YYEKEE (reference sequence). The V and J ends lost 4 bases and 10 bases respectively, with 11 bases between them. The CDR3 DNA reads TGTGCCAGCAGCCCTAACAGGGACTACACCTTC. Translated: CASSPNRDYTF.

V gene TRBV6-2 or TRBV6-3 combines with J gene TRBJ1-5, with 9 bases matching TRBD1. This CDR3 is 13 amino acids long. Germline V gene data show CDR1 as MNHEY and CDR2 as SVGEGT. After removal of 6 bases from V and 5 bases from J, the junction contained 2 bases not matched to a gene. The DNA for the CDR3 is TGTGCCAGCAGGGACAGGGGCCATCAGCCCCAGCATTTT. Its protein product is CASRDRGHQPQHF.